This T cell receptor (beta chain) was profiled in a study of CD8+ T cells in alopecia areata. TCR sequencing used cDNA made by reverse transcription of extracted RNA. Some clones are missing from TCRdb's copy, which holds only in-frame ones; the method was immunoSEQ multiplex PCR. The table lists some 110,000 clones, around 58% of them singletons. Treatment reported: oral pan-JAK inhibitor, 5-10 mg twice daily. This CDR3 comprises 14 residues. J gave up 3 bases and V 1 base, and 4 bases lay outside the gene matches. CDR1 and CDR2 (germline): SGHRS, YFSETQ. V is TRBV5-1 and J is TRBJ2-7; TRBD1 aligns across 7 bases. The receptor was derived from a human donor with alopecia areata. Sample: CD8+ T cells sorted from blood, taken at week 4, from a patient treated with tofacitinib. The CDR3 is CASSLLWDSYEQYF. CDR3 coding DNA: TGCGCCAGCAGCTTGTTGTGGGACAGCTACGAGCAGTACTTC.